A single sample is the source of the 26 T cell receptor beta chains below, sequenced in a study of cytomegalovirus exposure and HLA in healthy donors. The study ran its PCR with 60 Vbeta and 13 Jbeta primers. TCRdb's table, derived via immunoSEQ multiplex PCR, lists solely in-frame clones and lacks some. In the table there are some 150,000 clones, 60% to 80% of which are singletons. Material for sequencing was PBMCs. The receptors derive from a man in his forties or fifties in good health and CMV-seropositive.

This clone was observed a few times. The V call is TRBV9, the J call TRBJ1-1; D is unresolved. Germline CDR1 reads SGDLS; CDR2 reads YYNGEE. V shed 0 bases and J shed 0 bases, with 9 bases lying between them. CDR3 length equals 15 residues. CDR3 in DNA: TGTGCCAGCAGCGTAGGTGGGAGTATGAACACTGAAGCTTTCTTT. It encodes CASSVGGSMNTEAFF.

This chain links TRBV5-1 with TRBJ1-3; no clear D. Germline-derived CDR1 and CDR2 are SGHRS and YFSETQ. CDR3 length: 16 residues. V lost 0 bases and J lost 0, with 10 bases in between. The CDR3 protein is CASSLAGESSGNTIYF. The CDR3 DNA reads as TGCGCCAGCAGCTTGGCCGGGGAGAGCTCTGGAAACACCATATATTTT.

The V and J genes are TRBV28 and TRBJ2-5; no firm D call. The DNA end favors TRBJ2-7, so the J call may be wrong. Germline assignment: CDR1 MDHEN and CDR2 SYDVKM. The CDR3 consists of 13 residues. The CDR3 spells CASREVSGREQYF. CDR3 sequence (DNA): TGTGCCAGCAGGGAAGTTTCGGGTCGCGAGCAGTACTTC.

DNA of the CDR3: TGTGCCAACCGAGGTCCGGGACAGAGAGCTAGCGGGTCCCACTCCTACAATGAGCAGTTCTTC. This codes for CANRGPGQRASGSHSYNEQFF. V and J are TRBV2 and TRBJ2-1; a possible D gene is TRBD2 (8 bases). V dropped 10 bases and J dropped 0 bases, with 34 bases sitting between them. Germline loops: CDR1 SNHLY, CDR2 FYNNEI. CDR3 length: 21 residues. Drawing the rest from reference TRBV2 and TRBJ2-1, the complete variable domain is EPEVTQTPSHQVTQMGQEVILRCVPISNHLYFYWYRQILGQKVEFLVSFYNNEISEKSEIFDDQFSVERPDGSNFTLKIRSTKLEDSAMYFCANRGPGQRASGSHSYNEQFFGPGTRLTVL.

J is TRBJ2-5 and V is TRBV7-9, with TRBD2 matching 8 bases. V gave up 1 base and J gave up 5 bases; unmatched junction bases: 12. The length of the CDR3 is 17 residues. From germline, CDR1 is SEHNR and CDR2 FQNEAQ (reference sequence). Here the CDR3 DNA reads TGTGCCAGCAGCTTAGGGACGGGAGGGCATCACTGGGAGACCCAGTACTTC. Amino acid sequence: CASSLGTGGHHWETQYF.

In this sample, this clone turned up a few times. The CDR3 spells CATRGTTGQNTGELFF. The CDR3 DNA reads TGTGCCACCAGAGGAACGACAGGGCAGAACACCGGGGAGCTGTTTTTT. This sequence joins TRBV15 and TRBJ2-2, with TRBD1 matching 7 bases. The CDR3 spans 16 residues. CDR1 and CDR2 (germline): LNHNV, YYDKDF (reference sequence). Trimming removed 6 bases from V and 1 base from J; junction bases left unmatched: 8.

The V and J genes are TRBV7-2 and TRBJ1-1; 9 nucleotides match TRBD1. This CDR3 comprises 15 residues. V lost 5 bases and J lost 4; bases outside the gene matches: 8. The germline V gene encodes CDR1 SGHTA and CDR2 FQGNSA. CDR3 DNA: TGTGCCAGCAGCCTTTCCGAGACAGGGGGCACTGAAGCTTTCTTT. It translates to CASSLSETGGTEAFF.

The chain links TRBV7-8 to TRBJ2-5, with 8 bases that match TRBD2. The CDR3 has 15 residues. Germline V gene sequence: CDR1 SGHVS, CDR2 FQNEAQ. Trimming at V came to 1 base and at J to 5 bases, leaving 6 bases not matched to a gene. The CDR3 DNA sequence: TGTGCCAGCAGCTTAGGGACTAGCTTGGCGGAGACCCAGTACTTC. Its translation is CASSLGTSLAETQYF.

The genes are TRBV21-1 and TRBJ2-7; the table's D call, TRBD1, has no DNA check behind it. TRBV21-1 constitutes a pseudogene. CDR3 size: 13 residues. CDR3: CASGEQVSYEQYF. The CDR3 nucleotides read TGTGCCAGCGGGGAACAGGTCTCCTACGAGCAGTACTTC.

The DNA of the CDR3 is TGCAGCGCCGAGACAGGGGGCATCGCTGGCTACACCTTC. It yields the protein CSAETGGIAGYTF. The V and J genes are TRBV29-1 and TRBJ1-2, with TRBD1 matching over 10 bases. V lost 7 bases and J lost 7; bases outside the gene matches: 9. Germline V gives CDR1 SQVTM, CDR2 ANQGSEA. The CDR3 runs 13 residues.

The chain recombines TRBV6-5 with TRBJ2-1; 10 nucleotides agree with TRBD2. The CDR3 loop spans 16 amino acids. The V gene's germline CDR1 is MNHEY and CDR2 SVGAGI. V was pared by 2 bases and J by 5 bases, with 6 bases of the junction left unmatched. The CDR3 nucleotides are TGTGCCAGCAGTTACGGCCCTAGCGGGAGTAACAATGAGCAGTTCTTC. Translated: CASSYGPSGSNNEQFF.

With regard to this clone: One end of the junction varies from germline; a read error may be responsible. This chain joins TRBV5-1 and TRBJ2-3; 7 nucleotides align to TRBD2. CDR1 and CDR2 from the germline V gene are SGHRS and YFSETQ. The CDR3 runs to 14 residues. CDR3 nucleotide sequence: TGCGCCAGCACCCGAGCGGGAACCACAGATGCGCAGTATTTT. Translating it yields CASTRAGTTDAQYF.

The rearrangement uses TRBV28 and TRBJ1-2; 10 bases match TRBD1. The germline CDR1 and CDR2 sequences are MDHEN and SYDVKM. Trimming removed 9 bases from V and 2 bases from J; junction bases left unmatched: 6. This CDR3 has 14 residues. The CDR3 nucleotides read TGTGCCAGTTACCCGGGACAGGGGAACTATGGCTACACCTTC. Translated, it gives CASYPGQGNYGYTF.

V and J are TRBV29-1 and TRBJ2-1; TRBD1 matches 7 bases. CDR1 and CDR2 (germline): SQVTM, ANQGSEA. V gave up 6 bases and J gave up 10 bases; unmatched junction bases: 3. This CDR3 is 10 amino acids long. CDR3: CSVGQIEQFF. CDR3 coding DNA: TGCAGCGTGGGACAGATCGAGCAGTTCTTC.

The chain is built from TRBV19 and TRBJ1-1; TRBD1 might be the D (6 bases). CDR1 and CDR2 from the germline V gene are LNHDA and SQIVND (reference sequence). The CDR3 extends over 14 amino acids. Trimming took off 3 bases at V and 0 bases at J, with 8 bases between the two ends. Here the CDR3 DNA reads TGTGCCAGTAGTATCAGGGGCATGAACACTGAAGCTTTCTTT. Translating it yields CASSIRGMNTEAFF.

As to this clone: Other DNA sequences in this specimen translate into the identical CDR3. The J gene is TRBJ1-2, the V gene TRBV28; no reliable D call. The CDR3 extends over 12 amino acids. The germline V and J ends were trimmed by 5 bases and 2 bases, with 6 bases remaining between them. Germline V gives CDR1 MDHEN, CDR2 SYDVKM. Here the CDR3 reads CASSARNYGYTF. CDR3 coding DNA: TGTGCCAGCAGTGCACGGAACTATGGCTACACCTTC.

The chain recombines TRBV9 with TRBJ2-3; D might be TRBD2 (6 bases). Per the germline V gene, CDR1 is SGDLS and CDR2 is YYNGEE. The CDR3 spans 16 residues. V was pared by 4 bases and J by 4 bases, with 19 bases between. Written as DNA, the CDR3 is TGTGCCAGCAGCCCCACCTTCGGGAGTGGGTCAGATACGCAGTATTTT. Its protein is CASSPTFGSGSDTQYF. The entire variable domain, with the rest obtained from reference TRBV9 and TRBJ2-3, is as follows: DSGVTQTPKHLITATGQRVTLRCSPRSGDLSVYWYQQSLDQGLQFLIQYYNGEERAKGNILERFSAQQFPDLHSELNLSSLELGDSALYFCASSPTFGSGSDTQYFGPGTRLTVL.

This chain joins TRBV5-5 and TRBJ2-5, with D possibly matching TRBD2 (6 bases). The ends were cut back, 4 bases at V and 1 base at J, with 11 bases in the middle. CDR1 is SGHKS and CDR2 is YYEKEE in the germline V gene (reference sequence). This CDR3 is built from 14 residues. In DNA, the CDR3 is TGTGCCAGCAGCCATTACGGGGGCCAAGAGACCCAGTACTTC. Amino acid sequence: CASSHYGGQETQYF.

The V gene is TRBV25-1, the J gene TRBJ2-7; D perhaps matches TRBD1 (6 bases). The V gene's germline CDR1 is MGHDK and CDR2 SYGVNS. Trimming stripped 2 bases from V and 7 bases from J, with 18 bases between. This CDR3 contains 15 residues. The CDR3 loop is CASSEPGDKASEQYF. Here the CDR3 DNA reads TGTGCCAGCAGTGAACCCGGGGACAAGGCCTCTGAGCAGTACTTC.

The rearrangement uses TRBV5-1 and TRBJ2-3; TRBD2 matches at 7 bases. The CDR3 has 16 amino acids. Per germline, CDR1 SGHRS and CDR2 YFSETQ. V lost 0 bases and J lost 0; bases outside the gene matches: 4. Here the CDR3 DNA reads TGCGCCAGCAGCTTGGTGGGTAGCGGGAGCACAGATACGCAGTATTTT. Its translation: CASSLVGSGSTDTQYF. The variable domain in full, with the rest retrieved from reference TRBV5-1 and TRBJ2-3, is KAGVTQTPRYLIKTRGQQVTLSCSPISGHRSVSWYQQTPGQGLQFLFEYFSETQRNKGNFPGRFSGRQFSNSRSEMNVSTLELGDSALYLCASSLVGSGSTDTQYFGPGTRLTVL.

The rearrangement links TRBV9 to TRBJ1-2; D perhaps matches TRBD1 (5 bases). Trimming shortened V by 5 bases and J by 3 bases, and 17 bases separated the two germline ends. CDR3 length: 15 amino acids. Germline V lookup: CDR1 SGDLS, CDR2 YYNGEE. The DNA of the CDR3 is TGTGCCAGCAGTCAAGCTCAGGGTGGAGACTATGGCTACACCTTC. Translating gives CASSQAQGGDYGYTF.

The chain couples TRBV25-1 to TRBJ1-2; D may be TRBD1 (5 bases). The germline V and J ends were trimmed by 0 bases and 9 bases, with 11 bases remaining between them. There are 13 residues in the CDR3. The germline gives CDR1 MGHDK, CDR2 SYGVNS. CDR3 residues: CASSEYQQDRYTF. The CDR3 bases are TGTGCCAGCAGTGAATACCAACAGGACCGCTACACCTTC.

V gene TRBV12-5 combines with J gene TRBJ1-3, with a tentative D call TRBD1 (5 bases). Germline V lookup: CDR1 LGHNT, CDR2 FRNRAP. This CDR3 is 15 amino acids long. V lost 8 bases to trimming and J lost 0 bases, with 14 bases between them. The CDR3 spells CASSGGRNSGNTIYF. Here the CDR3 DNA reads TGTGCTAGTTCGGGGGGACGGAACTCTGGAAACACCATATATTTT.

The chain employs TRBV28 and TRBJ2-4; a weak D match, TRBD1 (6 bases). CDR1 and CDR2 (germline): MDHEN, SYDVKM. The CDR3 extends over 16 amino acids. Trimming removed 2 bases from V and 1 base from J, with 12 bases in between. CDR3 amino acids: CASSLAGVRAKNIQYF. The CDR3 nucleotides read TGTGCCAGCAGTTTAGCAGGGGTGCGGGCCAAAAACATTCAGTACTTC.

V and J are TRBV7-2 and TRBJ2-2; TRBD2 matches 15 bases. Per germline, CDR1 SGHTA and CDR2 FQGNSA. CDR3 size: 17 residues. With 4 bases clipped from V and 7 bases from J, the junction kept 7 bases outside the gene matches. This CDR3 reads CASSSRTSGRVDGELFF. In DNA, the CDR3 is TGTGCCAGCAGCTCCAGGACTAGCGGGAGGGTAGACGGGGAGCTGTTTTTT.

The rearrangement joins TRBV10-2 to TRBJ1-2, with TRBD1 matching 7 bases. V gave up 3 bases and J gave up 2 bases; unmatched junction bases: 12. Germline V lookup: CDR1 WSHSY, CDR2 SAAADI. This CDR3 spans 17 amino acids. DNA of the CDR3: TGCGCCAGCAGTGACGTACAGGGGCCTACTCGAAACTATGGCTACACCTTC. Amino acid sequence: CASSDVQGPTRNYGYTF.